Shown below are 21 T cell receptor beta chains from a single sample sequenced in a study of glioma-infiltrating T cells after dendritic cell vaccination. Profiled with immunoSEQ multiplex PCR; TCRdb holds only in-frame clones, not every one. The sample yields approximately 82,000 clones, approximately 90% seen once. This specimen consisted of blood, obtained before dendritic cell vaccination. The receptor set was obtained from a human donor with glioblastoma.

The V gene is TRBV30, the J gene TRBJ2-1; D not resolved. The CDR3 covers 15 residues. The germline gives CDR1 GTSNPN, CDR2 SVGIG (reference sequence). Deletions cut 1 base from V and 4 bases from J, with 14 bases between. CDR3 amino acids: CAWSDGEMTYNEQFF. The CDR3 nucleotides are TGTGCCTGGAGTGATGGCGAGATGACATACAATGAGCAGTTCTTC.

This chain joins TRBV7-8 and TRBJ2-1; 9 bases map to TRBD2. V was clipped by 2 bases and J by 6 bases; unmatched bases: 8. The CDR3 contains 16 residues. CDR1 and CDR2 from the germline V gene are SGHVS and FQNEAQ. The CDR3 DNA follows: TGTGCCAGCAGCTTACCGGGACTAGCCGCGGGCAATGAGCAGTTCTTC. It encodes CASSLPGLAAGNEQFF.

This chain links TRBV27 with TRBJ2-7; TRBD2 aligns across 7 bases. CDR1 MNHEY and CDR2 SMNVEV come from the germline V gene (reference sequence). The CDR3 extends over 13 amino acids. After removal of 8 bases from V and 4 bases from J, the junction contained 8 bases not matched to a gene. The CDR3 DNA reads TGTGCCAGCCGCGGGGGATTCCCGTACGAGCAGTACTTC. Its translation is CASRGGFPYEQYF.

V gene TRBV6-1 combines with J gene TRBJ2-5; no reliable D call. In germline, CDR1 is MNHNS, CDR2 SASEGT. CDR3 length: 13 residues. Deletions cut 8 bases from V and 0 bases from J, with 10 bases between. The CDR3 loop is CASANAYQETQYF. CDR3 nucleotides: TGTGCCAGCGCGAATGCCTACCAAGAGACCCAGTACTTC.

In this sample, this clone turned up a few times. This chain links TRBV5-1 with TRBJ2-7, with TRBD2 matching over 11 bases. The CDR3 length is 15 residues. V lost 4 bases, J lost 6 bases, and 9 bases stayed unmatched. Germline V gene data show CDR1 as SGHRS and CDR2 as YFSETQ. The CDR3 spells CASSPLAGGTPEQYF. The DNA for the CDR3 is TGCGCCAGCAGCCCGTTAGCGGGAGGGACCCCCGAGCAGTACTTC.

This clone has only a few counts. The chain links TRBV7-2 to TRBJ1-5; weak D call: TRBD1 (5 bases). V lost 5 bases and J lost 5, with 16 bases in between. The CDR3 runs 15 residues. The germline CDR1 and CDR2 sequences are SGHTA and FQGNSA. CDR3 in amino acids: CASSEWVGGDQPQHF. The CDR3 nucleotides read TGTGCCAGCAGCGAGTGGGTGGGGGGAGATCAGCCCCAGCATTTT.

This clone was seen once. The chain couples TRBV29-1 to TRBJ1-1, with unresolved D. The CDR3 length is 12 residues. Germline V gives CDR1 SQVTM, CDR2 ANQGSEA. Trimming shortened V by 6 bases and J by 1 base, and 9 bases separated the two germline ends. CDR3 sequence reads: CSVGSQNTEAFF. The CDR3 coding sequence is TGCAGCGTCGGGAGCCAGAACACTGAAGCTTTCTTT.

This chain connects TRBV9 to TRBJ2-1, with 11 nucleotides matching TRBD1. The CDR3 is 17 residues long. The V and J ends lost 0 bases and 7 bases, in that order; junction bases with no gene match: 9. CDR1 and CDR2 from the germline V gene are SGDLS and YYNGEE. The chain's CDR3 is CASSVGLGTGGWNEQFF. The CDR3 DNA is TGTGCCAGCAGCGTAGGTCTAGGGACAGGGGGTTGGAATGAGCAGTTCTTC. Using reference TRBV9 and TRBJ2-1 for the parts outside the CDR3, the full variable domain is DSGVTQTPKHLITATGQRVTLRCSPRSGDLSVYWYQQSLDQGLQFLIQYYNGEERAKGNILERFSAQQFPDLHSELNLSSLELGDSALYFCASSVGLGTGGWNEQFFGPGTRLTVL.

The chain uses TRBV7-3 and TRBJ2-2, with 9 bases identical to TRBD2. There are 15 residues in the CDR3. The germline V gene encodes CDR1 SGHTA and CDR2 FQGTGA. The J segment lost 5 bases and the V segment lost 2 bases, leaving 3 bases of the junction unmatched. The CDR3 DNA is TGTGCCAGCAGCTTAGCGGGGGGGACTACCGGGGAGCTGTTTTTT. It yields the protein CASSLAGGTTGELFF.

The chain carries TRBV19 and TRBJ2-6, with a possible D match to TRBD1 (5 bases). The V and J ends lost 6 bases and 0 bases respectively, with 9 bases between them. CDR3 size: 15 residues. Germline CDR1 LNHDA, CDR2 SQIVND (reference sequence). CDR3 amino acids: CASRQDNSGANVLTF. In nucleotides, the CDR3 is TGTGCCAGTAGGCAGGACAACTCTGGGGCCAACGTCCTGACTTTC.

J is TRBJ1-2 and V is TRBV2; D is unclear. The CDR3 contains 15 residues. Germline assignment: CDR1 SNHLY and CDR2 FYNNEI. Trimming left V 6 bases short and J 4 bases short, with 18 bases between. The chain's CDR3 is CASSASLSLGYGYTF. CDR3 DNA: TGTGCCAGCAGCGCCTCACTAAGCCTGGGCTATGGCTACACCTTC.

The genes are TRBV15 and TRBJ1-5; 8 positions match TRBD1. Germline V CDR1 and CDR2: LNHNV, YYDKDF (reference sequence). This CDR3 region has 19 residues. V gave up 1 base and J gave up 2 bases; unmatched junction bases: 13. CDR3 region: CATSRGWTGRDPGNQPQHF. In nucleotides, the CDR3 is TGTGCCACCAGCAGAGGTTGGACAGGGAGGGACCCGGGCAATCAGCCCCAGCATTTT.

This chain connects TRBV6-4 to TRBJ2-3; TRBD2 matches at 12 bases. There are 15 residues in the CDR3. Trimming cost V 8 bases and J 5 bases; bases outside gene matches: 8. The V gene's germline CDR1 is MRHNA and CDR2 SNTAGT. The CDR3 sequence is CASSITSGGQDTQYF. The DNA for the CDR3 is TGTGCCAGCTCTATCACTAGCGGGGGGCAAGATACGCAGTATTTT.

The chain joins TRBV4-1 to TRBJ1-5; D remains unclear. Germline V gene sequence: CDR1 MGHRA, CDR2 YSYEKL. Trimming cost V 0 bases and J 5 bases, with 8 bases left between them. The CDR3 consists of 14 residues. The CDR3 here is CASSQDMSYQPQHF. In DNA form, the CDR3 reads TGCGCCAGCAGCCAAGATATGAGTTATCAGCCCCAGCATTTT.

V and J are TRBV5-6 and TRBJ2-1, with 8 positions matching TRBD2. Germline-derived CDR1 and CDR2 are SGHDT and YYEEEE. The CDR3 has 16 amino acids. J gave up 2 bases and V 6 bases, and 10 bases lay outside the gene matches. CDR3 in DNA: TGTGCCAGCATCACCACTACGGGAGGGCCCTACAATGAGCAGTTCTTC. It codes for CASITTTGGPYNEQFF.

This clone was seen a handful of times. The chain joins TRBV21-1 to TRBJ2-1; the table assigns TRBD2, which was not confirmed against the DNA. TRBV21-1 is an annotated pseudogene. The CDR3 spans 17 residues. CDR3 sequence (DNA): TGTGCCAGCAGCCGGGGGCAGGGGCTAGCGGAAGACAATGAGCAGTTCTTC. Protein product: CASSRGQGLAEDNEQFF.

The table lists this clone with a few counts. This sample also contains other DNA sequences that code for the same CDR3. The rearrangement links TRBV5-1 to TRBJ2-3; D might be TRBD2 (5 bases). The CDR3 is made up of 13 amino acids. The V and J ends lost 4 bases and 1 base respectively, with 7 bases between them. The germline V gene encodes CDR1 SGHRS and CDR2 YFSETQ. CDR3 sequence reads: CASSPGGTDTQYF. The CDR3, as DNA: TGCGCCAGCAGCCCCGGGGGCACAGATACGCAGTATTTT.

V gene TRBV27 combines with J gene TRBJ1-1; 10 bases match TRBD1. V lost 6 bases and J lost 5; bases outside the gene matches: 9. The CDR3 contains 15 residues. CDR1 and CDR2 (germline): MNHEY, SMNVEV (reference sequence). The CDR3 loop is CASRLQTGGGTEAFF. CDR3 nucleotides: TGTGCCAGCAGGCTTCAGACAGGGGGCGGTACTGAAGCTTTCTTT.

CDR3 loop: CSAEGLAGGHYNEQFF. CDR3 nucleotides: TGCAGCGCCGAGGGGCTAGCGGGAGGTCACTACAATGAGCAGTTCTTC. The V and J genes are TRBV29-1 and TRBJ2-1; 11 bases are shared with TRBD2. The ends lost 7 bases at V and 3 bases at J; junction bases unmatched: 11. The CDR3 has 16 amino acids. Germline V gene lookup returns CDR1 SQVTM and CDR2 ANQGSEA.

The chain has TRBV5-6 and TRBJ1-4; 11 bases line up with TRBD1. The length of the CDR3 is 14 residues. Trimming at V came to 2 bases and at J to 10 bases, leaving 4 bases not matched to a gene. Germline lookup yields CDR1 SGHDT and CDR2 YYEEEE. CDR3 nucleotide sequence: TGTGCCAGCAGCTTACGGACAGGGGGCGGAAAACTGTTTTTT. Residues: CASSLRTGGGKLFF.

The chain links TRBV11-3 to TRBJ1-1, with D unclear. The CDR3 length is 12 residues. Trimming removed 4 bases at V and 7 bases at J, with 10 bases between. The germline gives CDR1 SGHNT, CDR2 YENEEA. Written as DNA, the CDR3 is TGTGCCAGCAGCTCCCGGGATGGTGAAGCTTTCTTT. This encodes CASSSRDGEAFF.